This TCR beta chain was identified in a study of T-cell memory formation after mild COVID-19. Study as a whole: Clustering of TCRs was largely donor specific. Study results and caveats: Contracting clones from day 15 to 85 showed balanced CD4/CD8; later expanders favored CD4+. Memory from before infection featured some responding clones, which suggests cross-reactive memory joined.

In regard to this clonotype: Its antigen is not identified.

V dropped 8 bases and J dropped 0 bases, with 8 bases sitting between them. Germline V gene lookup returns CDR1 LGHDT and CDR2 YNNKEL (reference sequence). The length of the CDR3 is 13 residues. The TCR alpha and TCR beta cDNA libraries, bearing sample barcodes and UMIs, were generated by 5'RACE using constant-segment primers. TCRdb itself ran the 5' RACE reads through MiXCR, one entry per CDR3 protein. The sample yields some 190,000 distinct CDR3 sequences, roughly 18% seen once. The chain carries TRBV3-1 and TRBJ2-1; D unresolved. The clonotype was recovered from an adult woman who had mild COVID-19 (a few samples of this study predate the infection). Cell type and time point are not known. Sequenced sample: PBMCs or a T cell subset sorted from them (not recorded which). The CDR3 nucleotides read TGTGCCAGCGCTAGTAGCTCCTACAATGAGCAGTTCTTC. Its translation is CASASSSYNEQFF.